In this sample, the clone carrying this T cell receptor (beta chain) turned up once. Its specificity is not known. This sample was taken from a study of shared clonotypes between healthy human individuals. CDR3 length equals 16 residues. CDR1 and CDR2 from the germline V gene are PRHDT and FYEKMQ (reference sequence). The V segment lost 6 bases and the J segment 5 bases; nucleotides outside the gene matches: 13. Evenly divided among several immunoSEQ plates was the genomic DNA of each subset. Assay used: immunoSEQ multiplex PCR; TCRdb lists only in-frame clones, some missing. The sample lists roughly 770,000 clones; 96% were seen once. Naive-designated CD8 cells lacked CD45RO, were positively enriched for CCR7, and omitted terminally differentiated effector memory CD45RA+ cells. General study findings and limits: Naive subsets usually exceeded memory subsets in estimated richness.

The V call is TRBV13, the J call TRBJ2-5, with TRBD1 matching over 9 bases. Sequencing input: naive CD8+ T cells sorted from blood. This clonotype was sampled from a man younger than 45 in good health. The CDR3 bases are TGTGCCAGCAGTTCCGACGGGACAGGGACCGAGGAGACCCAGTACTTC. Its translation is CASSSDGTGTEETQYF. The whole variable domain, remainder taken from reference TRBV13 and TRBJ2-5, is AAGVIQSPRHLIKEKRETATLKCYPIPRHDTVYWYQQGPGQDPQFLISFYEKMQSDKGSIPDRFSAQQFSDYHSELNMSSLELGDSALYFCASSSDGTGTEETQYFGPGTRLLVL.